This record concerns one T cell receptor (beta chain) sequence. The PCR ran on 60 Vbeta and 13 Jbeta primers. TCRdb's copy holds only in-frame clones and misses some; the assay was immunoSEQ multiplex PCR. The sample gives 100,000 to 150,000 clones, 70% to 85% of which show up once; 1.5% to 2% is in the top ten. The data derive from a study of cytomegalovirus exposure and HLA in healthy donors. Study-level background: Findings of an earlier analysis included some 120 million unique TCR beta sequences from roughly 190 million T cells.

There are 14 residues in the CDR3. Germline CDR1 reads SGDLS; CDR2 reads YYNGEE. V gave up 5 bases and J gave up 5 bases; unmatched junction bases: 7. This receptor was identified in a boy between 10 and 17 years old in good health and CMV-seronegative. Material: PBMCs. J is TRBJ2-5 and V is TRBV9; 9 bases align to TRBD2. CDR3 sequence reads: CASSGGRGLETQYF. CDR3 nucleotide sequence: TGTGCCAGCAGTGGCGGGAGGGGCTTGGAGACCCAGTACTTC. The full variable domain, with the rest looked up from reference TRBV9 and TRBJ2-5, is DSGVTQTPKHLITATGQRVTLRCSPRSGDLSVYWYQQSLDQGLQFLIQYYNGEERAKGNILERFSAQQFPDLHSELNLSSLELGDSALYFCASSGGRGLETQYFGPGTRLLVL.